This TCR beta chain emerged from a study of esophageal squamous cell carcinoma under preoperative chemotherapy. About the research overall: TCR repertoires were profiled from both peripheral blood T cells and tumor-infiltrating lymphocytes. Study-wide findings and caveats: Tumor-infiltrating lymphocytes showed no significant post-chemotherapy TCR diversity increase, unlike peripheral T cells.

Remarks on this clonotype: Its cognate antigen is unknown.

The time point here: after preoperative PTX-NDP chemotherapy. Germline lookup yields CDR1 SGHTA and CDR2 FQGTGA. The CDR3 loop spans 15 amino acids. MiXCR, applied by TCRdb to the PCR reads, yields one record per CDR3 protein. The sample shows roughly 30,000 distinct CDR3 sequences, approximately 55% of them seen only once. Sampling was done from a patient given preoperative chemotherapy. The sequence derives from a human donor with esophageal squamous cell carcinoma. The donor label of this sample is uncertain. The chain couples TRBV7-3 to TRBJ2-3; possible D gene TRBD2, 5 bases. Judging by the DNA end, TRBJ2-7 fits better; the J call may be wrong. CDR3 sequence reads: CASSQGSRGTDTQYF. Written as DNA, the CDR3 is TGTGCCAGCAGCCAAGGGAGTCGTGGCACAGATACGCAGTACTTC.